This T cell receptor beta chain was obtained from a study of naive and memory T cell subsets. Trimming at V came to 5 bases and at J to 8 bases, leaving 11 bases not matched to a gene. The germline gives CDR1 MDHEN, CDR2 SYDVKM. There are 14 residues in the CDR3. Four PCR rounds used nested alpha and beta constant region primers plus the SP2 primer. Alpha and beta constant region primers primed reverse transcription for blood and skin samples. TCRdb ran MiXCR on the 5' RACE reads and lists one entry per CDR3 protein. The sample records roughly 60,000 distinct CDR3 sequences, roughly 7% being singletons. TCR cDNA received a 3' ligated oligonucleotide that carried a UMI. This clonotype was counted between two and nine times.

This chain uses TRBV28 with TRBJ1-2, with TRBD1 identical over 7 bases. This sequence was found in a male donor in good health. The CDR3 DNA is TGTGCCAGCAGTCCGACTACAGGGGTAAAAGGCTACACCTTC. Protein product: CASSPTTGVKGYTF.